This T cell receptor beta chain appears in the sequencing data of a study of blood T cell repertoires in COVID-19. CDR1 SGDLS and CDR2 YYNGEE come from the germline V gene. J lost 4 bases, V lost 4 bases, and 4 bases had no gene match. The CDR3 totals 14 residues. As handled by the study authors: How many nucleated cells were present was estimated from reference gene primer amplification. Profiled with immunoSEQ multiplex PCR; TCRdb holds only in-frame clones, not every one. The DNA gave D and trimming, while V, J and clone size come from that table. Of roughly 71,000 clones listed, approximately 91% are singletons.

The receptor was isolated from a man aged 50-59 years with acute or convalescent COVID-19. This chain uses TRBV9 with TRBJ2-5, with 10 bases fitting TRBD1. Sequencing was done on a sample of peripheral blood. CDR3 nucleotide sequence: TGTGCCAGCAGCCCCGACAGGGGGCGAGAGACCCAGTACTTC. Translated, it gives CASSPDRGRETQYF.